This is a list of T cell receptor beta chains from one sample in a study of T cell responses to AZD1222 COVID-19 vaccine. The data were produced by immunoSEQ multiplex PCR, yet TCRdb's version contains in-frame clones alone and is incomplete. Found here are 110,000 to 150,000 clones, 92% of them singletons; the top ten hold under 3.5%. Sequences were derived from peripheral blood, sampled 28 days after the second AZD1222 dose. The source of these receptors is an adult who received the AZD1222 COVID-19 vaccine. CDR3s include the opening cysteine and the closing phenylalanine or tryptophan. A D gene is named only where the DNA matches it firmly. Clone size is given for some rows only: seen once, a few or many times, or a class if the clone is expanded.

j_call clone_size v_call d_call cdr3_nt cdr3_aa
TRBJ1-5 . TRBV7-2 TRBD1 TGTGCCAGCAGCCCTACAATCGGGACAGCTAGCAATCAGCCCCAGCATTTT CASSPTIGTASNQPQHF
TRBJ1-5 . TRBV18 . TGTGCCAGCTCACCCAGAGGGGGTAGCAATCAGCCCCAGCATTTT CASSPRGGSNQPQHF
TRBJ2-4 . TRBV7-2 . TGTGCCAGCAGCTTAGACACCTCAATAGCCAAAAACATTCAGTACTTC CASSLDTSIAKNIQYF
TRBJ2-7 . TRBV11-3 TRBD2 TGTGCCAGCAGCTTGGGACTAGCGGTTGGCTCCTACGAGCAGTACTTC CASSLGLAVGSYEQYF
TRBJ2-2 . TRBV6-5 TRBD2 TGTGCCAGCAGTTACGGGCTAGCGGGAGTAGGCGGGGAGCTGTTTTTT CASSYGLAGVGGELFF
TRBJ1-4 . TRBV6-5 TRBD1 TGTGCCAGCAGTCCTGGACAGGGTCGGGAAAAACTGTTTTTT CASSPGQGREKLFF
TRBJ1-1 . TRBV12-3/TRBV12-4 TRBD1 TGTGCCAGCAGCCGGACAGGGTCTCCTGAAGCTTTCTTT CASSRTGSPEAFF
TRBJ2-2 . TRBV9 TRBD1 TGTGCCAGCGGCCGGACAGGGGCTATAAGCACCGGGGAGCTGTTTTTT CASGRTGAISTGELFF
TRBJ2-7 . TRBV6-2/TRBV6-3 . TGTGCCAGCAGTCCGATTAGGACGAACAGGGTTAACTCCTACGAGCAGTACTTC CASSPIRTNRVNSYEQYF
TRBJ2-3 once TRBV7-9 TRBD2 TGTGCCAGCAGCTCGGGACTAGCGGGTAGCACAGATACGCAGTATTTT CASSSGLAGSTDTQYF
TRBJ1-2 . TRBV5-1 . TGCGCCAGCAGTCCGGGACGCCTAAGCCATTATGGCTACACCTTC CASSPGRLSHYGYTF
TRBJ1-1 . TRBV6-5 TRBD1 TGTGCCAGCAGCCGGGGACAGGGAAGAACTGAAGCTTTCTTT CASSRGQGRTEAFF
TRBJ1-5 few TRBV5-6 TRBD1 TGTGCCAGCAGCCTGGGACAGGGCGGCAATCAGCCCCAGCATTTT CASSLGQGGNQPQHF
TRBJ1-3 . TRBV6-5 TRBD1 TGTGCCAGCAGTTCACAGGGGGCGCGAGGAAACACCATATATTTT CASSSQGARGNTIYF
TRBJ1-3 . TRBV27 . TGTGCCAGCAGTTCCTGGGATGGAAACACCATATATTTT CASSSWDGNTIYF
TRBJ2-3 . TRBV20-1 TRBD2 TGCAGTGCTAGTCCGGCGGGAGTTACAGATACGCAGTATTTT CSASPAGVTDTQYF
TRBJ1-5 . TRBV2 . TGTGCCAGCAGTGAGTTTGAGGATCAGCCCCAGCATTTT CASSEFEDQPQHF
TRBJ1-2 . TRBV6-2/TRBV6-3 TRBD1 TGTGCCAGCAGTTACTACGGGACAGCAACCTATGGCTACACCTTC CASSYYGTATYGYTF
TRBJ1-2 . TRBV7-2 . TGTGCCAGCAGCTTAAGAAGGGCCTCGGATGGCTACACCTTC CASSLRRASDGYTF
TRBJ1-2 . TRBV7-2 . TGTGCCAGCAACATCGGCGGCTTGGGAGATGGCTACACCTTC CASNIGGLGDGYTF
TRBJ2-1 . TRBV10-3 . TGTGCCATCAGTCTTATTAGTAGGGGCCACAATGAGCAGTTCTTC CAISLISRGHNEQFF
TRBJ2-7 . TRBV5-1 TRBD1 TGCGCCAGCAGTATTAACAGGGGATCCTACGAGCAGTACTTC CASSINRGSYEQYF
TRBJ1-5 . TRBV15 TRBD1 TGTGCCACCAGCAGTCAAACAGGGGGCATGGGCCAGCCCCAGCATTTT CATSSQTGGMGQPQHF
TRBJ2-7 . TRBV9 . TGTGCCAGCAGCGTAGGGAACACCACCACCTACGAGCAGTACTTC CASSVGNTTTYEQYF
TRBJ2-1 few TRBV9 . TGTGCCAGCAGCGTAGGGGTAGCACATGAGCAGTTCTTC CASSVGVAHEQFF
TRBJ1-5 . TRBV6-5 TRBD1 TGTGCCAGCAGTAGACAGGGGGATCAGCCCCAGCATTTT CASSRQGDQPQHF
TRBJ2-7 . TRBV28 . TGTGCCAGCAGTCTGGGGGGCAGGGACTACGAGCAGTACTTC CASSLGGRDYEQYF
TRBJ1-5 . TRBV28 . TGTGCCAGCGGGTCATTGGGGCAGATCAATCAGCCCCAGCATTTT CASGSLGQINQPQHF
TRBJ1-2 . TRBV5-1 . TGCGCCAGCAGCTCCGCTATAGTACGGGGCTACACCTTC CASSSAIVRGYTF
TRBJ1-5 . TRBV7-6 . TGTGCCAGCAGCTTAGGTCCCAGGGATTCTCATCAGCCCCAGCATTTT CASSLGPRDSHQPQHF
TRBJ1-5 . TRBV28 . TGTGCCAGCAGTCCGGATTTAGGGGGGATTAGCAATCAGCCCCAGCATTTT CASSPDLGGISNQPQHF